One T cell receptor (beta chain) is described in this entry. These data are taken from a study of blood T cell repertoires in COVID-19. At the level of the study: The United States, Italy and Spain supplied acute and convalescent COVID-19 samples. In each case, the material was cDNA or gDNA derived from T cells, B-cell-depleted T cells, or PBMCs.

As handled by the study authors: Reference gene primer amplification in the assay estimated nucleated cell counts. Produced via immunoSEQ multiplex PCR; TCRdb's table is partial and in-frame only. V and J calls and clone size are as listed in that table; D and trimming were resolved from the DNA. Found here are over 200,000 clones, around 81% of them singletons; the top ten hold 4.4%. Trimming removed 8 bases from V and 4 bases from J; junction bases left unmatched: 7. The germline V gene encodes CDR1 MNHEY and CDR2 SVGAGI. This CDR3 region has 13 residues. This TCR was sampled from a man aged 45-60 years with active or convalescent COVID-19. Specimen: peripheral blood. The chain uses TRBV6-5 and TRBJ2-7, with TRBD1 matching 8 bases. CDR3 nucleotides: TGTGCCAGCCCGGGACAGGTGCTTTACGAGCAGTACTTC. It specifies CASPGQVLYEQYF.